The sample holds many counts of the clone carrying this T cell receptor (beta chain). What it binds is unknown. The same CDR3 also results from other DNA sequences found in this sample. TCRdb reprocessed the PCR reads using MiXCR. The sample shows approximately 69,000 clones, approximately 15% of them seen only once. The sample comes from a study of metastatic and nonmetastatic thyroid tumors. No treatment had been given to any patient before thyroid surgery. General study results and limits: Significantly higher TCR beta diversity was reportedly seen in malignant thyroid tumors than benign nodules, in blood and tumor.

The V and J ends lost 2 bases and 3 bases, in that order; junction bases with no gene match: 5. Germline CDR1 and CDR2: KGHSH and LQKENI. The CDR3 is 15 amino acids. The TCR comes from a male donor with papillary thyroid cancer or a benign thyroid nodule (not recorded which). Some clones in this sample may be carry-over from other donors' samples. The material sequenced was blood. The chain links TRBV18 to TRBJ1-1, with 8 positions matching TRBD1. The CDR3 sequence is CASSPDRGRDTEAFF. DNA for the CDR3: TGTGCCAGCTCACCAGACAGGGGCAGGGACACTGAAGCTTTCTTT.